This T cell receptor (beta chain) is from a study of Tregs in tolerant kidney transplant recipients. The repertoire was sequenced with immunoSEQ multiplex PCR; TCRdb's copy has only in-frame clones and lacks some. The table shows about 110,000 clones, with 90% occurring only once. The clonotype was recovered from a human donor who received a combined kidney and bone marrow transplant. The source was CD4+ T cells from blood, collected before the transplant.

CDR3 bases: TGTGCCAGCAGCTTGCTTAGCGGGAAGAGGTCCTACGAGCAGTACTTC. It encodes CASSLLSGKRSYEQYF. This chain joins TRBV5-6 and TRBJ2-7, with TRBD2 matching over 8 bases. The CDR3 is 16 residues long. Trimming cost V 1 base and J 1 base; bases outside gene matches: 7. Per germline, CDR1 SGHDT and CDR2 YYEEEE.